This record concerns one TCR beta chain sequence. Its antigen is still unknown. Execution of the assay was at deep level. The material for each subset, its genomic DNA, was split evenly across several immunoSEQ plates. TCRdb's table, derived via immunoSEQ multiplex PCR, lists solely in-frame clones and lacks some. The sample yields fewer than 650,000 clones, around 81% seen once. The sample originates from a study of shared clonotypes between healthy human individuals. Study-level findings and limits: The donor pool, a small one, limited the genetic and exposure-history diversity represented.

Deletions cut 9 bases from V and 3 bases from J, with 12 bases between. CDR3 length: 13 amino acids. The germline CDR1 and CDR2 sequences are MNHEY and SVGAGI. This receptor was obtained from a woman in her thirties or forties in good health. Some clones in this sample may be carry-over from other donors' samples. V and J are TRBV6-5 and TRBJ1-5; D is uncertain. Input material: PBMCs. The CDR3 coding sequence is TGTGCCAGTACCGGGCCATTCAATCAGCCCCAGCATTTT. Translating gives CASTGPFNQPQHF.